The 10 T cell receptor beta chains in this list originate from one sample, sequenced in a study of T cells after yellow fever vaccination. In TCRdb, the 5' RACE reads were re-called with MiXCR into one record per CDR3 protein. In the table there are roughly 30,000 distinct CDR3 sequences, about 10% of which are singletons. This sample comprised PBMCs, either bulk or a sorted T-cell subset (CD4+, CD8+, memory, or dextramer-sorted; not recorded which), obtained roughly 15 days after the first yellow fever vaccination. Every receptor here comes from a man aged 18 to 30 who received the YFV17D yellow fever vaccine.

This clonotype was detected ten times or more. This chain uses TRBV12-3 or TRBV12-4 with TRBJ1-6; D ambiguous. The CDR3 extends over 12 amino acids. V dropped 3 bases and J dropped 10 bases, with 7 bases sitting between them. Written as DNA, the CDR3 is TGTGCCAGCAGTTTCGGGGAATCACCCCTCCACTTT. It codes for CASSFGESPLHF.

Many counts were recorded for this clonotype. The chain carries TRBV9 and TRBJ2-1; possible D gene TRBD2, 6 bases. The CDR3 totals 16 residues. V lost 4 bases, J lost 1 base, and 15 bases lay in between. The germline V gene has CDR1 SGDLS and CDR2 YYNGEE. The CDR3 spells CASSSVRGSSYNEQFF. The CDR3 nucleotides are TGTGCCAGCAGCTCCGTGCGGGGATCTTCCTACAATGAGCAGTTCTTC.

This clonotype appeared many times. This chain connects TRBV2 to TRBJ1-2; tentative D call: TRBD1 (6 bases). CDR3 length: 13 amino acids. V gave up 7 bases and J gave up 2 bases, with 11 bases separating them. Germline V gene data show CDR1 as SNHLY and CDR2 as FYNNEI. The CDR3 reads CASNRGQNYGYTF. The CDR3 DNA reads TGTGCCAGCAACCGAGGACAGAACTATGGCTACACCTTC. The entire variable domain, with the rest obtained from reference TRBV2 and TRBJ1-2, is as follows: EPEVTQTPSHQVTQMGQEVILRCVPISNHLYFYWYRQILGQKVEFLVSFYNNEISEKSEIFDDQFSVERPDGSNFTLKIRSTKLEDSAMYFCASNRGQNYGYTFGSGTRLTVV.

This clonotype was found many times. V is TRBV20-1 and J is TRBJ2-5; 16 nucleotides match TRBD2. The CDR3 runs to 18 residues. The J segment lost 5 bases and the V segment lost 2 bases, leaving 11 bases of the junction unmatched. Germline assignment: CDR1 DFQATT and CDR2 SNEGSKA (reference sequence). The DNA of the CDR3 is TGCAGTGCTAGACGACGCGGGACTAGCGGGGGGGCCTTGGAGACCCAGTACTTC. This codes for CSARRRGTSGGALETQYF.

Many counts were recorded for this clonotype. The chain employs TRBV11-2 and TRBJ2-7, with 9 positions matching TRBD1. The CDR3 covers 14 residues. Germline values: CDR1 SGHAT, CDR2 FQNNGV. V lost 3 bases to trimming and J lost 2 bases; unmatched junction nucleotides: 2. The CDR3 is CASSLTGGAYEQYV. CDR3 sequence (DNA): TGTGCCAGCAGCTTGACAGGGGGTGCCTACGAGCAGTACGTC.

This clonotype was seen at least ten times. DNA for the CDR3: TGTGCCTGGAGTGGACAGGAAACCTACGAGCAGTACTTC. It yields the protein CAWSGQETYEQYF. This chain uses TRBV30 with TRBJ2-7; tentative D call: TRBD1 (6 bases). Trimming cost V 1 base and J 2 bases, with 9 bases left between them. From germline, CDR1 is GTSNPN and CDR2 SVGIG (reference sequence). This CDR3 contains 13 residues.

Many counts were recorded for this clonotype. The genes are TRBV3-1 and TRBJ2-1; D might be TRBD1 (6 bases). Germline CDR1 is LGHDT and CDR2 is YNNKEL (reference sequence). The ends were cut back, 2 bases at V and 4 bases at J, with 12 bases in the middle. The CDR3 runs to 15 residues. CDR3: CASSQTQGLYNEQFF. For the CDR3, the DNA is TGTGCCAGCAGCCAAACCCAGGGGTTATACAATGAGCAGTTCTTC.

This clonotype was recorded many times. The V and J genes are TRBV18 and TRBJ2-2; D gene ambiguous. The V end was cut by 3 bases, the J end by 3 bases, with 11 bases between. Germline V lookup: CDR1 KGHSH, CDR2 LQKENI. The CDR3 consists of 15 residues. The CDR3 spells CASSPRDSDTGELFF. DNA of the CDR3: TGTGCCAGCTCACCGCGAGACTCGGACACCGGGGAGCTGTTTTTT. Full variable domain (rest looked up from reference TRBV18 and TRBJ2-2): NAGVMQNPRHLVRRRGQEARLRCSPMKGHSHVYWYRQLPEEGLKFMVYLQKENIIDESGMPKERFSAEFPKEGPSILRIQQVVRGDSAAYFCASSPRDSDTGELFFGEGSRLTVL.

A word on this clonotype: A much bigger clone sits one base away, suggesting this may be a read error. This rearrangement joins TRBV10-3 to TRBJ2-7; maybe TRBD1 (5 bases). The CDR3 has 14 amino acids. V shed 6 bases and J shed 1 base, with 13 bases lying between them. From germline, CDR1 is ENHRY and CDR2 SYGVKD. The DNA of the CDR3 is TGTGCCATCAGCTGGGCAGGGAAATCCTACGAGCAGTACTTC. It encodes CAISWAGKSYEQYF.

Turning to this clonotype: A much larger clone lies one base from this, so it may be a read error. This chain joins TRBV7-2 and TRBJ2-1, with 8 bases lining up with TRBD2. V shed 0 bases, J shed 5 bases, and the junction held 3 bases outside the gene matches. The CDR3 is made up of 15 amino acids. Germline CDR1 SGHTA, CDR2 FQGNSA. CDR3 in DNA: TGTGCCAGCAGCTTAGCGTTAGCGGGGAACAATGAGCAGTTCTTC. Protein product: CASSLALAGNNEQFF.